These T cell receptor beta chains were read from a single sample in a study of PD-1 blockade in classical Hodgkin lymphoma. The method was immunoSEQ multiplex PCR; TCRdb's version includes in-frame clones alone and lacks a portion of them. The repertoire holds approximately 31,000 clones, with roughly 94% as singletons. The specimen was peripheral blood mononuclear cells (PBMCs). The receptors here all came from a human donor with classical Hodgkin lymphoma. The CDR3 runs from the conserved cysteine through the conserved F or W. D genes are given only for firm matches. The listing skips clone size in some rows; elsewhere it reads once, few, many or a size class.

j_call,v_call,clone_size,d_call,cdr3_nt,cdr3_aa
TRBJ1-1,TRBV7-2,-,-,TGTGCCAGCAGCCTCGGGCCGTTCACTGAAGCTTTCTTT,CASSLGPFTEAFF
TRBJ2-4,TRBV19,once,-,TGTGCCAGTTCAGTCGTAGACATTCAGTACTTC,CASSVVDIQYF
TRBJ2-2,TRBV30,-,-,TGTGCCTGGAGTGATATTACAGGGCTCACCGGGGAGCTGTTTTTT,CAWSDITGLTGELFF
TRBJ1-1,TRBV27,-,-,TGTGCCAGCAGTCCAAGCCGAGGGGCCCGAAGTGAAGCTTTCTTT,CASSPSRGARSEAFF
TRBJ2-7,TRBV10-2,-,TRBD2,TGCGCCAGCAGAACGGGACTAGCGGGAGGAGCCCCTAGCTCCTACGAGCAGTACTTC,CASRTGLAGGAPSSYEQYF
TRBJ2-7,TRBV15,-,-,TGTGCCACCAGCAGAGAGACAGGACTCGAGCAGTACTTC,CATSRETGLEQYF
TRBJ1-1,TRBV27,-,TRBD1,TGTGCCAGCAGGTCCCGGGGGACAGGGGATTTTTTCTACACTGAAGCTTTCTTT,CASRSRGTGDFFYTEAFF
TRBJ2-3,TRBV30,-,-,TGTGCCTGGAGTGTACCGTACAGAACAGATACGCAGTATTTT,CAWSVPYRTDTQYF
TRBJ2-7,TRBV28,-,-,TGTGCCAGCAGCGCCCGGGCCGTTGTGTACGAGCAGTACTTC,CASSARAVVYEQYF
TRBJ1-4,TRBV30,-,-,TGTGCCTGTGGGACTTCAACTAATGAAAAACTGTTTTTT,CACGTSTNEKLFF
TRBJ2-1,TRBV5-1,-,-,TGCGCCAGCAGCTTGGCCGTGTCCAATGAGCAGTTCTTC,CASSLAVSNEQFF
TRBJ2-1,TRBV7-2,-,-,TGTGCCAGCAGCTTAGGGGTAGCCCTATCCTCCTACAATGAGCAGTTCTTC,CASSLGVALSSYNEQFF
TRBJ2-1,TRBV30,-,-,TGTGCCTGGAGTGTACCCCCCTTGGTCTGGAATGAGCAGTTCTTC,CAWSVPPLVWNEQFF
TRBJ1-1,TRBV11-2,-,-,TGTGCCAGCAGCCCCCACAGGGAAACTGAAGCTTTCTTT,CASSPHRETEAFF
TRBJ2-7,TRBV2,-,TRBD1,TGTGCCACTGCCCCGGACAGGGGAGACTACGAGCAGTACTTC,CATAPDRGDYEQYF
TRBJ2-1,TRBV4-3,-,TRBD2,TGCGCCAGCAGCCAAGAAGCGCGGGGGGCCTCCTACAATGAGCAGTTCTTC,CASSQEARGASYNEQFF
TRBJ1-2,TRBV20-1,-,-,TGCAGTGCTGACCCCCGGGGCTACACCTTC,CSADPRGYTF
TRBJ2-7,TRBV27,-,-,TGTGCCAGCAGCGGACAAAACTCCTACGAGCAGTACTTC,CASSGQNSYEQYF
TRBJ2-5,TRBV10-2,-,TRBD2,TGCGCCAGCAGAGCGGGATGGGCAGAGACCCAGTACTTC,CASRAGWAETQYF
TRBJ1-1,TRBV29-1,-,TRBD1,TGCAGCGTTGCCCCACAGGGGAGGTACACTGAAGCTTTCTTT,CSVAPQGRYTEAFF
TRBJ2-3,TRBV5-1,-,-,TGCGCCAGCAGCTTAAGGGATCCCGATACGCAGTATTTT,CASSLRDPDTQYF
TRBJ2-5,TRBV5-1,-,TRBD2,TGCGCCAGCAGACTAGCGGGGGCCTACCAAGAGACCCAGTACTTC,CASRLAGAYQETQYF
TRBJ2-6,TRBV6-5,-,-,TGTGCCAGCAGGAAAGTCTCTGGGGCCAACGTCCTGACTTTC,CASRKVSGANVLTF
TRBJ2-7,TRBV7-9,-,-,TGTGCCAGCAGCTTAGCGTCCGGACACAAATCCTACGAGCAGTACTTC,CASSLASGHKSYEQYF
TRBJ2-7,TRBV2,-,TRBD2,TGTGCCAGCAGTGAAGGAGGGCTAGCGGACTACGAGCAGTACTTC,CASSEGGLADYEQYF
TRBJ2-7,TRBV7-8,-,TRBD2,TGTGCCAGCAGCTTAACTAGCGGGAGTTTAGGAATCTACGAGCAGTACTTC,CASSLTSGSLGIYEQYF
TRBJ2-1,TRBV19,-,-,TGTGCCAGTAGTATACATAGTTGGGGGACCTACAATGAGCAGTTCTTC,CASSIHSWGTYNEQFF
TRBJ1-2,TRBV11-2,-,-,TGTGCCAGCACCGTAAAAGGGGGCTACACCTTC,CASTVKGGYTF
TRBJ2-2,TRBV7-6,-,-,TGTGCCAGCAGCGCCACAGGGGAGGCGGCCGGGGAGCTGTTTTTT,CASSATGEAAGELFF
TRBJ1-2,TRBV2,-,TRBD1,TGTGCCAGCAGACCGGACAGGGGTTCTTTGGATGGCTACACCTTC,CASRPDRGSLDGYTF
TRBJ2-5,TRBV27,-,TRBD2,TGTGCCAGCAGCTTAGCGGGGGGGAGGGAGACCCAGTACTTC,CASSLAGGRETQYF
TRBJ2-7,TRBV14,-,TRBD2,TGTGCCAGCAGCCAAGATAGGGGACTAGCGGGGGGACCCAAACACTTC,CASSQDRGLAGGPKHF
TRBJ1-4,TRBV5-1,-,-,TGCGCCAGCAGCTTGGAGGGGTTAGGTGAAAAACTGTTTTTT,CASSLEGLGEKLFF
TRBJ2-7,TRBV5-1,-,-,TGCGCCAGCAGCTTGGGACAGGCAGCCGAGCAGTACTTC,CASSLGQAAEQYF
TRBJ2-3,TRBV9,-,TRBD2,TGTGCCAGCAGCGAAACTAGCGCCCGGAGCACAGATACGCAGTATTTT,CASSETSARSTDTQYF
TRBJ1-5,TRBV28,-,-,TGTGCCAGCAGTTTCTCTTCCAATCAGCCCCAGCATTTT,CASSFSSNQPQHF
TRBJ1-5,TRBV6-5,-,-,TGTGCCAGCAGCGCCTGGCTCAATCAGCCCCAGCATTTT,CASSAWLNQPQHF
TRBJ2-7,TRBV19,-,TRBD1,TGTGCCAGTAGTATCCCACAGGGGAGCGGCGAGCAGTACTTC,CASSIPQGSGEQYF
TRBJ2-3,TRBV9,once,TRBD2,TGTGCCAGCAGCGTAGACGCTAGCGGGGGGCCAGGGGAGGCGCAGTATTTT,CASSVDASGGPGEAQYF
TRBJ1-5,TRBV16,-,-,TGTGCCAGCAGCCGCGGGTCAGGCTATAGCAATCAGCCCCAGCATTTT,CASSRGSGYSNQPQHF
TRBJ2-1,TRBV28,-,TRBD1,TGTGCCAGCAGTTTAGAGGGACAGCGGTACAATGAGCAGTTCTTC,CASSLEGQRYNEQFF
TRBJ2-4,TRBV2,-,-,TGTGCCAGCAGATCCTCTTTTGGTACAGACATTCAGTACTTC,CASRSSFGTDIQYF
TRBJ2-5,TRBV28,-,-,TGTGCCAGCAGTTTGGGGTACCAAGAGACCCAGTACTTC,CASSLGYQETQYF
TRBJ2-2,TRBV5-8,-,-,TGTGCCAGCAGCAGGGACGGTAACACCGGGGAGCTGTTTTTT,CASSRDGNTGELFF
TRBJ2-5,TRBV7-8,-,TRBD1,TGTGCCAGCAGCTCTTACAGGGGGCTACGCCCCCAAGAACTGAAAGAGACCCAGTACTTC,CASSSYRGLRPQELKETQYF
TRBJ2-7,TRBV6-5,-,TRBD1,TGTGCCAGCAGACGCCGGGACAGGGCCTACGAGCAGTACTTC,CASRRRDRAYEQYF
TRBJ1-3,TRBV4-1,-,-,TGCGCCAGCAGCTTACCGCGGGGAAACACCATATATTTT,CASSLPRGNTIYF
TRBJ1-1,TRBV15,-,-,TGTGCCACCAGCAGCGGGGGAGGGGGGGCTACTGAAGCTTTCTTT,CATSSGGGGATEAFF
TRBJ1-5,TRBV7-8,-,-,TGTGCCAGCAGCTTGGACAGAAATCAGCCCCAGCATTTT,CASSLDRNQPQHF
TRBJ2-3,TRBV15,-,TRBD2,TGTGCCACCAGCAGAGATCTAACTAGCGGGAGCATGGTAGGAGATACGCAGTATTTT,CATSRDLTSGSMVGDTQYF